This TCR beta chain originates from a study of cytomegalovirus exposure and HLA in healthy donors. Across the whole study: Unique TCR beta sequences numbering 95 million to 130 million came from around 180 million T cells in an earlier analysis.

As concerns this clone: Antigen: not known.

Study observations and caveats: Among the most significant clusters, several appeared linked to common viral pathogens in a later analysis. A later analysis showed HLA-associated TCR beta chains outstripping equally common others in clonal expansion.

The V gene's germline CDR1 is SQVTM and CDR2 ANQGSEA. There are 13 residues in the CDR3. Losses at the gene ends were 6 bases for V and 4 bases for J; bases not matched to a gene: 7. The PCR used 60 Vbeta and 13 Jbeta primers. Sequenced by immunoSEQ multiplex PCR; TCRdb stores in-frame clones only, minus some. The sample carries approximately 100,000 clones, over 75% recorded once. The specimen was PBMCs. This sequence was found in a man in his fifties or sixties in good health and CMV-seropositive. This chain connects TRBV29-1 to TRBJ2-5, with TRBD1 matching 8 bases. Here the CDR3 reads CSVLRTGPETQYF. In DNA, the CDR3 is TGCAGCGTGCTTCGGACAGGGCCAGAGACCCAGTACTTC.